This TCR beta chain is drawn from a study of regulatory T cells in long-lasting Graves disease. Across the study: Positive TSH receptor antibodies alongside over 5 years of antithyroid drugs were what marked Graves' disease as persistent.

Concerning this clonotype itself: The target antigen is unknown.

Noted time point: persistent/refractory GD, antithyroid drugs over 5 years with positive TRAb. Generation of the TCR library employed RNA extracted from PBMCs. CDR3 regions were amplified by Arm-PCR using iRepertoire HTBI primers to build TCR beta libraries. MiXCR was run by TCRdb on the multiplex PCR reads, yielding one entry per CDR3 protein. There are approximately 400,000 distinct CDR3 sequences in the sample; roughly a quarter occur only once, and about a quarter lies in the top ten. Findings of the study overall: Under persistent disease, TRBV28, TRBJ1-2 and TRBJ2-5 were used preferentially.

The CDR3 covers 13 residues. The V and J ends lost 5 bases and 2 bases respectively, with 13 bases between them. CDR1 is DFQATT, CDR2 SNEGSKA, per germline (reference sequence). This sequence joins TRBV20-1 and TRBJ2-7; tentatively, D is TRBD2 (6 bases). The starting material was peripheral blood mononuclear cells (PBMCs), obtained when the disease was refractory, from a patient treated with antithyroid drugs. This TCR was recovered from a female donor with Graves disease. The CDR3 bases are TGCAGTGCTCGCGGAGGGAATCCCTACGAGCAGTACTTC. It is translated as CSARGGNPYEQYF.